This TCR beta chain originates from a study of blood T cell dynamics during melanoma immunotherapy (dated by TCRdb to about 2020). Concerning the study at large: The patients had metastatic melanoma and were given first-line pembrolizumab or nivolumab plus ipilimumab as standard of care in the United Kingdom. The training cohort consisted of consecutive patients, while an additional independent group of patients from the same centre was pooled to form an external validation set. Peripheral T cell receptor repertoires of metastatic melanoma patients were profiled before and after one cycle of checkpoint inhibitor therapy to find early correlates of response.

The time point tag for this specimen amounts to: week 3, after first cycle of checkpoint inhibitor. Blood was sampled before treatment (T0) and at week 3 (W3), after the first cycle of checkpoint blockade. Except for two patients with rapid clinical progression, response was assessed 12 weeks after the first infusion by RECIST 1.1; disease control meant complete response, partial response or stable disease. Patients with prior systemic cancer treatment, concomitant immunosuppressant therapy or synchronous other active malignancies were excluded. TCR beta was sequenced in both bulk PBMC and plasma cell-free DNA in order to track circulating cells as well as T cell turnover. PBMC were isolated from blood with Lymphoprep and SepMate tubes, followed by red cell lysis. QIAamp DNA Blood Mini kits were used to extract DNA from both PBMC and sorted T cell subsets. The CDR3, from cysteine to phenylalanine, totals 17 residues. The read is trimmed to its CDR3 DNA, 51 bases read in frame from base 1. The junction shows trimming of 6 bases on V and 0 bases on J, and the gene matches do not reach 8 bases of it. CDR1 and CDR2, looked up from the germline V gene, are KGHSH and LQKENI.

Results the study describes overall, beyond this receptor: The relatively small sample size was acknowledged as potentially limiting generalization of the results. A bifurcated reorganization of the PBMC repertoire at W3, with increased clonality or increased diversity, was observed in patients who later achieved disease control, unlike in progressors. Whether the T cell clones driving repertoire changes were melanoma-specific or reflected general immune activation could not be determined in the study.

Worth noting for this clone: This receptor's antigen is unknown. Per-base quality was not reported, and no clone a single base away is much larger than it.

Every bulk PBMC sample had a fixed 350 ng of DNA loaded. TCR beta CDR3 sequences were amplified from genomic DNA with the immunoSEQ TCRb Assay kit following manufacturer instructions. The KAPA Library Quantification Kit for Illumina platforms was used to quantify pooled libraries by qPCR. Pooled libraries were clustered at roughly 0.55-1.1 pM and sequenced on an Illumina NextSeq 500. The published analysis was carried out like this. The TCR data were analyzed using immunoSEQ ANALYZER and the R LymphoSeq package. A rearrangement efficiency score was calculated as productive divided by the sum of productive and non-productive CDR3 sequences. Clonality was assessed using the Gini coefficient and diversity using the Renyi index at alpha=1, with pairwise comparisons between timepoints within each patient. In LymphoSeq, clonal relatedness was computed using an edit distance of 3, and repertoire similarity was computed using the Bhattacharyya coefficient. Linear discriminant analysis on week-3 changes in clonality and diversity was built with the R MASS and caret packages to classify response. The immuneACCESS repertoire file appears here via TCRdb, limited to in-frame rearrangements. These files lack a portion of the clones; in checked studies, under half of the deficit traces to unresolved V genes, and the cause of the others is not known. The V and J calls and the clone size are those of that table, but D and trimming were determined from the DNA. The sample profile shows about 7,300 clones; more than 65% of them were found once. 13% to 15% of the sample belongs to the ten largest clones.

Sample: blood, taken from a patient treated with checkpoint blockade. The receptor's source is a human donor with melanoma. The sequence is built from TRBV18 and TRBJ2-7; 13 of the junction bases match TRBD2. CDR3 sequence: CASSRLAGGTPSYEQYF. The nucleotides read TGTGCCAGCTCGCGACTAGCGGGGGGCACCCCCTCCTACGAGCAGTACTTC.